This T cell receptor (beta chain) was obtained from a study of blood T cell repertoires in COVID-19. Trimming shortened V by 0 bases and J by 2 bases, and 7 bases separated the two germline ends. CDR3 length: 14 residues. The germline V gene encodes CDR1 LGHDT and CDR2 YNNKEL (reference sequence). Using immunoSEQ multiplex PCR, the repertoire was profiled, and TCRdb retains in-frame clones only, with some absent. The sample consists of about 270,000 clones, 85% to 90% of them appearing once. Input material: PBMCs or T cells enriched from blood (not recorded which). This TCR came from a young man who had recovered from COVID-19. The chain employs TRBV3-1 (or the pseudogene TRBV3-2) and TRBJ1-2; D unresolved. This CDR3 reads CASSQDRENYGYTF. In DNA form, the CDR3 reads TGTGCCAGCAGCCAAGATAGGGAGAACTATGGCTACACCTTC.